These 16 T cell receptor beta chains originate from one sample sequenced in a study of T cells in localized non-small cell lung cancer (dated by TCRdb to 2018 to 2020). The library relied on the immunoSEQ multiplex PCR assay. TCRdb limited this immuneACCESS table to in-frame rearrangements with V and J called. A share of clones is missing; checked studies link under half to unresolved V genes, and the rest is unexplained. This sample holds roughly 58,000 clones; approximately 80% were observed only once. Jointly, the top ten make up less than 5.5% of the sample. The sample in question was PBMCs, obtained before any cancer treatment. The source of these receptors is a man aged 35 to 70 with stage II lung adenocarcinoma.

This sequence joins TRBV7-8 and TRBJ2-3, with D perhaps TRBD2 (5 bases). Per germline, CDR1 SGHVS and CDR2 FQNEAQ. V was pared by 2 bases and J by 4 bases, with 16 bases between. The CDR3 is 16 residues long. The CDR3 region has the DNA TGTGCCAGCAGCTTAAACTTCCGAGGGTCCGCAGATACGCAGTATTTT. It specifies CASSLNFRGSADTQYF.

The chain combines TRBV18 with TRBJ1-4; TRBD1 is a possible D gene (5 bases). CDR3 size: 14 residues. Deletions cut 6 bases from V and 5 bases from J, with 13 bases between. Looked up from germline, CDR1 is KGHSH and CDR2 is LQKENI. CDR3 amino acids: CASSSGTLNEKLFF. In DNA form, the CDR3 reads TGTGCCAGCTCGTCCGGGACCCTCAATGAAAAACTGTTTTTT.

J is TRBJ2-2 and V is TRBV30, with D maybe TRBD2 (6 bases). V was clipped by 4 bases and J by 6 bases, with 18 bases between them. CDR1 is GTSNPN, CDR2 SVGIG, per germline (reference sequence). The CDR3 sequence is 15 residues long. The CDR3 region is CAWTLRRGTAGELFF. CDR3 DNA: TGTGCCTGGACCCTGCGGCGGGGTACGGCCGGGGAGCTGTTTTTT.

The V gene is TRBV9, the J gene TRBJ2-3; D call uncertain. V shed 2 bases and J shed 0 bases, with 7 bases lying between them. Germline V lookup: CDR1 SGDLS, CDR2 YYNGEE. The CDR3 spans 14 residues. The DNA for the CDR3 is TGTGCCAGCAGCGTCGTCGGTAGCACAGATACGCAGTATTTT. Its translation is CASSVVGSTDTQYF.

This sequence joins TRBV5-4 and TRBJ1-2; possibly TRBD1 for D (6 bases). Germline loops: CDR1 SGHNT, CDR2 YYREEE (reference sequence). Trimming cost V 3 bases and J 4 bases, with 13 bases left between them. The CDR3 is 14 amino acids. CDR3 coding DNA: TGTGCCAGCAGCTCAGGTGAAGGGGGCTATGGCTACACCTTC. As protein: CASSSGEGGYGYTF.

The rearrangement links TRBV30 to TRBJ1-2, with 8 bases fitting TRBD1. This CDR3 has 16 residues. Germline loops: CDR1 GTSNPN, CDR2 SVGIG (reference sequence). The ends lost 0 bases at V and 0 bases at J; junction bases unmatched: 6. The chain's CDR3 is CAWSVQGGAANYGYTF. The DNA of the CDR3 is TGTGCCTGGAGTGTACAGGGGGGGGCAGCTAACTATGGCTACACCTTC.

The chain recombines TRBV7-2 with TRBJ2-7; D is unresolved. Trimming took off 1 base at V and 7 bases at J, with 11 bases between the two ends. Germline V CDR1 and CDR2: SGHTA, FQGNSA. The CDR3 covers 13 residues. CDR3 DNA sequence: TGTGCCAGCAGCTTAGGGCGCCTCGAGGAGCAGTACTTC. Translated: CASSLGRLEEQYF.

J is TRBJ2-3 and V is TRBV29-1; TRBD1 matches at 8 bases. V shed 4 bases and J 5 bases; nucleotides not matched to a gene: 8. Germline CDR1 SQVTM, CDR2 ANQGSEA. This CDR3 region has 14 residues. The CDR3 spells CSVGPGQAIDTQYF. The CDR3 DNA is TGCAGCGTTGGGCCGGGACAGGCAATAGATACGCAGTATTTT.

This clone was recorded only once. The chain recombines TRBV5-5 with TRBJ1-2, with TRBD1 matching 9 bases. J gave up 7 bases and V 0 bases, and 7 bases lay outside the gene matches. Germline values: CDR1 SGHKS, CDR2 YYEKEE (reference sequence). CDR3 size: 15 residues. The CDR3 DNA reads as TGTGCCAGCAGCTTGGCGGGACAGGGAATTCGTGGCTACACCTTC. Residues: CASSLAGQGIRGYTF.

The chain has TRBV7-6 and TRBJ1-5, with a possible D match to TRBD1 (5 bases). Trimming stripped 2 bases from V and 3 bases from J, with 11 bases between. The germline V gene encodes CDR1 SGHVS and CDR2 FNYEAQ. The CDR3 length is 15 residues. DNA for the CDR3: TGTGCCAGCAGCTTACAAGGGGAATCCAATCAGCCCCAGCATTTT. Amino acid sequence: CASSLQGESNQPQHF.

This chain uses TRBV14 with TRBJ2-5; 8 bases are a match to TRBD2. This CDR3 comprises 16 residues. V was clipped by 4 bases and J by 4 bases; unmatched bases: 11. Germline V lookup: CDR1 SGHDN, CDR2 FVKESK. The CDR3 DNA is TGTGCCAGCAGCCTATGGACGGGAGGGAATGCAGAGACCCAGTACTTC. Translating gives CASSLWTGGNAETQYF.

V usage is TRBV6-1 and J usage is TRBJ2-1; D possibly corresponds to TRBD1 (6 bases). The CDR3 contains 16 residues. CDR1 MNHNS and CDR2 SASEGT come from the germline V gene. Deletions cut 3 bases from V and 0 bases from J, with 12 bases between. The CDR3 loop reads CASSDGQWSSYNEQFF. As DNA, the CDR3 is TGTGCCAGCAGTGACGGACAGTGGAGCTCCTACAATGAGCAGTTCTTC.

The rearrangement uses TRBV6-1 and TRBJ1-1; no firm D call. Germline V CDR1 and CDR2: MNHNS, SASEGT. The V end was cut by 2 bases, the J end by 1 base, with 5 bases between. This CDR3 is built from 13 residues. This CDR3 reads CASSERSNTEAFF. DNA for the CDR3: TGTGCCAGCAGTGAAAGGTCGAACACTGAAGCTTTCTTT.

This clone was seen just once. The genes are TRBV6-4 and TRBJ1-1; no clear D. The V gene's germline CDR1 is MRHNA and CDR2 SNTAGT. V lost 6 bases to trimming and J lost 3 bases, with 14 bases between them. The CDR3 contains 14 residues. This CDR3 is CASRETNADTEAFF. The CDR3 nucleotides read TGTGCCAGCAGGGAGACAAACGCGGACACTGAAGCTTTCTTT.

This chain uses TRBV7-2 with TRBJ1-5, with 7 bases that match TRBD1. The germline gives CDR1 SGHTA, CDR2 FQGNSA. CDR3 length: 13 residues. The V and J ends lost 6 bases and 4 bases, in that order; junction bases with no gene match: 3. The CDR3 DNA reads as TGTGCCAGCAGAACACAGGGGAATCAGCCCCAGCATTTT. It specifies CASRTQGNQPQHF.

The chain employs TRBV5-1 and TRBJ1-1; tentative D call: TRBD1 (6 bases). This CDR3 spans 14 amino acids. V was trimmed by 3 bases and J by 4 bases, leaving 13 bases between them. Germline V lookup: CDR1 SGHRS, CDR2 YFSETQ. CDR3: CASSSRGSGTEAFF. The CDR3 DNA follows: TGCGCCAGCAGCTCTAGGGGGTCGGGCACTGAAGCTTTCTTT.